A selection of T cell receptor beta chains follows, all from one sample in a study of follicular helper T cells after annual influenza vaccination. The data were produced by immunoSEQ multiplex PCR, yet TCRdb's version contains in-frame clones alone and is incomplete. This table holds several thousand clones, around 82% found once. The sequences come from CXCR5+ CD38- circulating T follicular helper cells from blood, collected on the day of influenza vaccination. These receptors were taken from an adult who received the influenza vaccine. The CDR3 runs from the conserved cysteine through the conserved F or W. Each record gives: CDR3 protein, CDR3 DNA, D gene, J gene, V gene, clone size. A D gene is named only where the DNA matches it firmly. Expanded clones are given a class, and other clones once, few, many or no size at all.

cdr3_aa: CASSPPLGTQYF; cdr3_nt: TGTGCCAGCAGCCCACCTTTGGGGACCCAGTACTTC; d_call: .; j_call: TRBJ2-5; v_call: TRBV7-2; clone_size: .
cdr3_aa: CASSGTPGWETQYF; cdr3_nt: TGTGCCAGCTCCGGGACACCTGGCTGGGAGACCCAGTACTTC; d_call: .; j_call: TRBJ2-5; v_call: TRBV18; clone_size: .
cdr3_aa: CASRPIAGANEKLFF; cdr3_nt: TGTGCCAGCAGACCCATCGCAGGGGCTAATGAAAAACTGTTTTTT; d_call: .; j_call: TRBJ1-4; v_call: TRBV28; clone_size: .
cdr3_aa: CAWSAGWSTDTQYF; cdr3_nt: TGTGCCTGGAGCGCCGGCTGGAGCACAGATACGCAGTATTTT; d_call: .; j_call: TRBJ2-3; v_call: TRBV30; clone_size: .
cdr3_aa: CASSLRQGDTEAFF; cdr3_nt: TGCGCCAGCAGCCTCCGACAGGGGGACACTGAAGCTTTCTTT; d_call: TRBD1; j_call: TRBJ1-1; v_call: TRBV5-1; clone_size: .
cdr3_aa: CASIGLAGQETQYF; cdr3_nt: TGTGCCAGCATCGGCCTAGCGGGCCAAGAGACCCAGTACTTC; d_call: TRBD2; j_call: TRBJ2-5; v_call: TRBV7-1; clone_size: .
cdr3_aa: CASSQTVSGSYGYTF; cdr3_nt: TGTGCCAGCAGCCAGACGGTCTCTGGATCCTATGGCTACACCTTC; d_call: .; j_call: TRBJ1-2; v_call: TRBV13; clone_size: .
cdr3_aa: CASSLGLGQNTEAFF; cdr3_nt: TGCGCCAGCAGCTTGGGGTTGGGTCAGAACACTGAAGCTTTCTTT; d_call: .; j_call: TRBJ1-1; v_call: TRBV5-1; clone_size: .
cdr3_aa: CASSQVKGPSGGGRQETQYF; cdr3_nt: TGCGCCAGCAGCCAAGTTAAAGGCCCTAGCGGGGGGGGCCGACAAGAGACCCAGTACTTC; d_call: TRBD2; j_call: TRBJ2-5; v_call: TRBV4-3; clone_size: .
cdr3_aa: CASSFTSGGLTDTQYF; cdr3_nt: TGTGCCAGCAGCTTTACGAGCGGGGGCCTCACAGATACGCAGTATTTT; d_call: TRBD2; j_call: TRBJ2-3; v_call: TRBV7-8; clone_size: once
cdr3_aa: CASSFGTETYEQYF; cdr3_nt: TGCGCCAGCAGCTTTGGGACAGAGACCTACGAGCAGTACTTC; d_call: TRBD1; j_call: TRBJ2-7; v_call: TRBV5-1; clone_size: .
cdr3_aa: CSGGLNEQFF; cdr3_nt: TGCAGCGGTGGTTTAAATGAGCAGTTCTTC; d_call: .; j_call: TRBJ2-1; v_call: TRBV29-1; clone_size: few
cdr3_aa: CASSPLPLDGYTF; cdr3_nt: TGCGCCAGCAGCCCGTTGCCGCTCGATGGCTACACCTTC; d_call: .; j_call: TRBJ1-2; v_call: TRBV5-1; clone_size: .
cdr3_aa: CASSPRGTGGFYEQYF; cdr3_nt: TGTGCCAGCAGCCCTAGGGGGACAGGGGGGTTTTACGAGCAGTACTTC; d_call: TRBD1; j_call: TRBJ2-7; v_call: TRBV5-4; clone_size: .
cdr3_aa: CVLSGANYGYTF; cdr3_nt: TGTGTCCTATCCGGGGCTAACTATGGCTACACCTTC; d_call: .; j_call: TRBJ1-2; v_call: TRBV7-3; clone_size: .
cdr3_aa: CASSLGVANTEAFF; cdr3_nt: TGTGCCAGCAGCCTAGGGGTGGCGAACACTGAAGCTTTCTTT; d_call: .; j_call: TRBJ1-1; v_call: TRBV7-9; clone_size: .
cdr3_aa: CASSPLAGAYNEQFF; cdr3_nt: TGTGCCAGCTCACCACTAGCGGGGGCATACAATGAGCAGTTCTTC; d_call: TRBD2; j_call: TRBJ2-1; v_call: TRBV18; clone_size: .
cdr3_aa: CASSLARLAGGPSYF; cdr3_nt: TGTGCCAGCAGCTTAGCGCGGCTAGCGGGGGGGCCGTCTTACTTC; d_call: TRBD2; j_call: TRBJ2-7; v_call: TRBV7-8; clone_size: .
cdr3_aa: CASSRTLQTEAFF; cdr3_nt: TGTGCCAGTAGCAGGACTCTCCAAACTGAAGCTTTCTTT; d_call: .; j_call: TRBJ1-1; v_call: TRBV19; clone_size: once
cdr3_aa: CASSLGPLTEAFF; cdr3_nt: TGTGCCAGCAGCTTAGGGCCCCTCACTGAAGCTTTCTTT; d_call: .; j_call: TRBJ1-1; v_call: TRBV7-3; clone_size: .
cdr3_aa: CASSVLSESSTDTQYF; cdr3_nt: TGTGCCAGCAGCGTATTGTCGGAATCTAGCACAGATACGCAGTATTTT; d_call: .; j_call: TRBJ2-3; v_call: TRBV9; clone_size: .
cdr3_aa: CASSFDRGGEAFF; cdr3_nt: TGTGCCAGTAGTTTCGACAGGGGGGGTGAAGCTTTCTTT; d_call: TRBD1; j_call: TRBJ1-1; v_call: TRBV19; clone_size: .
cdr3_aa: CASSPRWRGAYEQYF; cdr3_nt: TGTGCCAGCAGCCCGCGATGGCGGGGGGCCTACGAGCAGTACTTC; d_call: TRBD2; j_call: TRBJ2-7; v_call: TRBV7-8; clone_size: .
cdr3_aa: CASSPDPGGSGNTIYF; cdr3_nt: TGCGCCAGCAGCCCCGACCCAGGTGGCTCTGGAAACACCATATATTTT; d_call: .; j_call: TRBJ1-3; v_call: TRBV5-1; clone_size: .
cdr3_aa: CASRDQGADTQYF; cdr3_nt: TGCGCCAGCAGGGACCAGGGGGCAGATACGCAGTATTTT; d_call: TRBD1; j_call: TRBJ2-3; v_call: TRBV10-2; clone_size: .
cdr3_aa: CASSPDSYNEQFF; cdr3_nt: TGTGCCAGCTCACCGGACAGCTACAATGAGCAGTTCTTC; d_call: .; j_call: TRBJ2-1; v_call: TRBV18; clone_size: .
cdr3_aa: CASSSLAGPSYNEQFF; cdr3_nt: TGTGCCAGCTCATCGCTAGCGGGTCCCTCCTACAATGAGCAGTTCTTC; d_call: TRBD2; j_call: TRBJ2-1; v_call: TRBV18; clone_size: once
cdr3_aa: CASSYQETQYF; cdr3_nt: TGTGCCAGCAGCTACCAAGAGACCCAGTACTTC; d_call: .; j_call: TRBJ2-5; v_call: TRBV7-2; clone_size: .
cdr3_aa: CASSRTGDYYGYTF; cdr3_nt: TGTGCCAGTAGTCGGACAGGGGATTACTATGGCTACACCTTC; d_call: TRBD1; j_call: TRBJ1-2; v_call: TRBV19; clone_size: few
cdr3_aa: CASSLAGGPHEQYF; cdr3_nt: TGTGCCAGCAGCTTAGCGGGGGGGCCCCACGAGCAGTACTTC; d_call: .; j_call: TRBJ2-7; v_call: TRBV7-2; clone_size: .
cdr3_aa: CASSEYGTGFDEQFF; cdr3_nt: TGTGCCAGCAGTGAATACGGGACAGGGTTCGATGAGCAGTTCTTC; d_call: TRBD1; j_call: TRBJ2-1; v_call: TRBV2; clone_size: .
cdr3_aa: CASRHTSGANVLTF; cdr3_nt: TGTGCCAGCAGGCATACCTCTGGGGCCAACGTCCTGACTTTC; d_call: .; j_call: TRBJ2-6; v_call: TRBV5-6; clone_size: .
cdr3_aa: CASAKGAGEQFF; cdr3_nt: TGTGCCAGCGCCAAGGGGGCGGGTGAGCAGTTCTTC; d_call: TRBD1; j_call: TRBJ2-1; v_call: TRBV2; clone_size: .
cdr3_aa: CASSIMGEDTQYF; cdr3_nt: TGTGCCAGTAGTATAATGGGCGAAGATACGCAGTATTTT; d_call: .; j_call: TRBJ2-3; v_call: TRBV19; clone_size: .
cdr3_aa: CASTFNGDRGYGYTF; cdr3_nt: TGTGCCAGCACCTTTAATGGGGACAGGGGCTATGGCTACACCTTC; d_call: TRBD1; j_call: TRBJ1-2; v_call: TRBV2; clone_size: .
cdr3_aa: CATSRDKGYNSPLHF; cdr3_nt: TGTGCCACCAGCAGAGATAAGGGCTATAATTCACCCCTCCACTTT; d_call: .; j_call: TRBJ1-6; v_call: TRBV15; clone_size: .
cdr3_aa: CASSLSLGETQYF; cdr3_nt: TGTGCCAGCTCGCTGTCTCTAGGGGAGACCCAGTACTTC; d_call: .; j_call: TRBJ2-5; v_call: TRBV2; clone_size: .
cdr3_aa: CASSENRGGREQFF; cdr3_nt: TGTGCCAGCAGTGAAAACAGGGGTGGGCGAGAGCAGTTCTTC; d_call: TRBD1; j_call: TRBJ2-1; v_call: TRBV25-1; clone_size: .
cdr3_aa: CASSLVLYEQYF; cdr3_nt: TGTGCCAGCAGCTTAGTGCTCTACGAGCAGTACTTC; d_call: .; j_call: TRBJ2-7; v_call: TRBV11-3; clone_size: .
cdr3_aa: CASGSGQASSYNEQFF; cdr3_nt: TGTGCTAGTGGCTCCGGACAGGCGAGCTCCTACAATGAGCAGTTCTTC; d_call: TRBD1; j_call: TRBJ2-1; v_call: TRBV12-5; clone_size: .
cdr3_aa: CASVRDRNSPLHF; cdr3_nt: TGTGCCAGCGTCCGGGACAGGAATTCACCCCTCCACTTT; d_call: TRBD1; j_call: TRBJ1-6; v_call: TRBV28; clone_size: .
cdr3_aa: CASSPSLAGGGETQYF; cdr3_nt: TGTGCCAGCAGCCCGTCACTAGCGGGGGGGGGAGAGACCCAGTACTTC; d_call: TRBD2; j_call: TRBJ2-5; v_call: TRBV7-8; clone_size: .
cdr3_aa: CASSSYNSGGADTQYF; cdr3_nt: TGCGCCAGCAGCTCATACAACTCAGGGGGCGCAGATACGCAGTATTTT; d_call: TRBD1; j_call: TRBJ2-3; v_call: TRBV5-1; clone_size: .
cdr3_aa: CASSYRQLGETQYF; cdr3_nt: TGTGCCAGCAGTTACAGGCAGTTAGGGGAGACCCAGTACTTC; d_call: .; j_call: TRBJ2-5; v_call: TRBV6-5; clone_size: .
cdr3_aa: CASSYLPGGPTDTQYF; cdr3_nt: TGTGCCAGCAGTTACTTACCGGGGGGCCCCACAGATACGCAGTATTTT; d_call: .; j_call: TRBJ2-3; v_call: TRBV6-5; clone_size: .
cdr3_aa: CSVRQGLTYNEQFF; cdr3_nt: TGCAGCGTAAGACAGGGCCTAACCTACAATGAGCAGTTCTTC; d_call: TRBD1; j_call: TRBJ2-1; v_call: TRBV29-1; clone_size: .
cdr3_aa: CASSSLTSGNTIYF; cdr3_nt: TGTGCCAGCAGCTCTCTGACCTCTGGAAACACCATATATTTT; d_call: .; j_call: TRBJ1-3; v_call: TRBV7-2; clone_size: .
cdr3_aa: CASSPDPGQHIVGANVLTF; cdr3_nt: TGTGCCAGCTCACCAGACCCGGGACAGCATATAGTCGGGGCCAACGTCCTGACTTTC; d_call: TRBD1; j_call: TRBJ2-6; v_call: TRBV18; clone_size: .
cdr3_aa: CAWSVPGNNQPQHF; cdr3_nt: TGTGCCTGGAGTGTACCAGGGAACAATCAGCCCCAGCATTTT; d_call: .; j_call: TRBJ1-5; v_call: TRBV30; clone_size: .
cdr3_aa: CASRQGGPEAFF; cdr3_nt: TGTGCCAGCCGGCAGGGAGGTCCTGAAGCTTTCTTT; d_call: .; j_call: TRBJ1-1; v_call: TRBV6-6; clone_size: .
cdr3_aa: CASSGGQGLNTEAFF; cdr3_nt: TGTGCCAGCAGCGGGGGACAGGGTTTGAACACTGAAGCTTTCTTT; d_call: TRBD1; j_call: TRBJ1-1; v_call: TRBV9; clone_size: .
cdr3_aa: CACTPGVSTDTQYF; cdr3_nt: TGTGCCTGCACTCCGGGAGTTAGCACAGATACGCAGTATTTT; d_call: .; j_call: TRBJ2-3; v_call: TRBV30; clone_size: .
cdr3_aa: CATSREYPANEQFF; cdr3_nt: TGTGCCACCAGCAGAGAGTACCCGGCCAATGAGCAGTTCTTC; d_call: .; j_call: TRBJ2-1; v_call: TRBV15; clone_size: .
cdr3_aa: CASSSSWTGPSSTDTQYF; cdr3_nt: TGTGCCAGCAGCTCGTCCTGGACAGGCCCCTCTAGCACAGATACGCAGTATTTT; d_call: TRBD1; j_call: TRBJ2-3; v_call: TRBV5-4; clone_size: .
cdr3_aa: CASSFTTSGNSPLHF; cdr3_nt: TGTGCCAGCAGTTTTACAACTTCAGGAAATTCACCCCTCCACTTT; d_call: .; j_call: TRBJ1-6; v_call: TRBV28; clone_size: .